This T cell receptor (beta chain) appears in the sequencing data of a study of blood T cells in healthy people across ages. This clonotype was observed a few times. Its specificity is not known. Sample-barcoded 5' priming and a J-beta primer mix drove a second PCR of roughly 6 to 12 cycles. Carrying 12 random nucleotides, a template-switch adaptor labeled each individual cDNA molecule. TCRdb reprocessed the 5' RACE reads with MiXCR, giving one entry per CDR3 protein. The sample comprises about 570,000 distinct CDR3 sequences, roughly a quarter of which are singletons, and approximately 3.5% rests with the top ten. Study results and caveats: Unsorted PBMCs blocked a conclusive comparison of naive and antigen-experienced cells. Strong correlation existed between TCR beta diversity and naive T cell percentage.

The V segment lost 3 bases and the J segment 10 bases; nucleotides outside the gene matches: 4. There are 13 residues in the CDR3. Germline V gene data show CDR1 as DFQATT and CDR2 as SNEGSKA (reference sequence). These data also featured in a second study, about T cells of mothers and their children.

The sample comprised blood. V gene TRBV20-1 combines with J gene TRBJ2-3; 13 nucleotides align to TRBD2. This TCR was recovered from a boy aged 2 to 9 in good health. The CDR3 DNA reads as TGCAGTGCTAGCGGGACTAGCGGGGTTGCGCAGTATTTT. Encoded protein: CSASGTSGVAQYF.